These T cell receptor beta chains were read from a single sample in a study of cytomegalovirus exposure and HLA in healthy donors. Method: immunoSEQ multiplex PCR; TCRdb's copy keeps in-frame clones and lacks some. Here the sample spans some 140,000 clones, more than 70% being singletons. The sequenced sample consisted of PBMCs. These receptors all stem from a man under 40 in good health and CMV-seronegative. Both conserved end residues are part of each CDR3. The D gene is left open where the match is weak. Size is omitted from some rows. Given values are once, few, many or a class for expanded clones.

TRBJ1-2 | once | TRBV11-3 | - | TGTGCCAGCAGCTCCTCGAGGGTGCCAAGCTATGGCTACACCTTC | CASSSSRVPSYGYTF
TRBJ1-1 | - | TRBV6-5 | - | TGTGCCAGCAGTTACGTTCGGGAGACACAAGCTTTCTTT | CASSYVRETQAFF
TRBJ2-1 | few | TRBV4-2 | TRBD2 | TGTGCCAGCAGCCAGGGCAGCTTAGCGGGAGGGCCCCTTTCGCTTTACAATGAGCAGTTCTTC | CASSQGSLAGGPLSLYNEQFF
TRBJ2-7 | - | TRBV27 | - | TGTGCCAGCAGCTCCCAGGCGGGAAGCTCCTACGAGCAGTACTTC | CASSSQAGSSYEQYF
TRBJ1-4 | - | TRBV6-4 | TRBD1 | TGTGCCAGCAGTGAAGGACAGGGAGCAGAAAAACTGTTTTTT | CASSEGQGAEKLFF
TRBJ2-7 | - | TRBV10-3 | - | TGTGCCATCAGTGATACTACCAGAGGTTCCTACGAGCAGTACTTC | CAISDTTRGSYEQYF
TRBJ1-4 | few | TRBV25-1 | - | TGTGCCAGCAGCCATGCAGGGGTGGAAAAACTGTTTTTT | CASSHAGVEKLFF
TRBJ2-7 | - | TRBV6-5 | - | TGTGCCAGCAGTTACTCACAGGGTGAATGGGGCTACGAGCAGTACTTC | CASSYSQGEWGYEQYF
TRBJ1-1 | - | TRBV5-1 | - | TGCGCCAGCAGCCCTAACAGGGAGAACACTGAAGCTTTCTTT | CASSPNRENTEAFF
TRBJ2-7 | - | TRBV5-1 | - | TGCGCCAGCAGCTTGGGCTCCCGGCGGTACGAGCAGTACTTC | CASSLGSRRYEQYF
TRBJ2-7 | few | TRBV10-3 | TRBD2 | TGTGCCACAAGCGGGACCTCCTACGAGCAGTACTTC | CATSGTSYEQYF
TRBJ2-3 | - | TRBV6-1 | - | TGTGCCAGCAGTGAACTAGGGGAGGCAGATACGCAGTATTTT | CASSELGEADTQYF
TRBJ2-7 | - | TRBV9 | - | TGTGCCAGCAGCGTAATGACAGAATCCTACGAGCAGTACTTC | CASSVMTESYEQYF
TRBJ2-7 | - | TRBV5-1 | TRBD1 | TGCGCCAGCAGCATGGACAGGGGGGACGAGCAGTACTTC | CASSMDRGDEQYF
TRBJ2-7 | - | TRBV7-2 | - | TGTGCCAGCAGCCCCGGGAGGGGACAGGGTTTTTACGAGCAGTACTTC | CASSPGRGQGFYEQYF
TRBJ2-5 | - | TRBV7-9 | TRBD2 | TGTGCCAGCAGCTCCGGGACTAGCGGGTCTTACCAAGAGACCCAGTACTTC | CASSSGTSGSYQETQYF
TRBJ2-2 | - | TRBV11-2 | - | TGTGCCAGCAGCTCATGGACTACCCGGCCTAATCCCGGGGAGCTGTTTTTT | CASSSWTTRPNPGELFF
TRBJ2-3 | - | TRBV5-1 | TRBD2 | TGCGCCAGCAGCCGGGGGGAGGGTTTAGTGGGCACAGATACGCAGTATTTT | CASSRGEGLVGTDTQYF
TRBJ2-5 | - | TRBV7-2 | - | TGTGCCAGCAGCTTGACAGTGCACCAAGAGACCCAGTACTTC | CASSLTVHQETQYF
TRBJ1-5 | - | TRBV29-1 | TRBD1 | TGCAGCGCTTGGACAGGGGAATCCAATCAGCCCCAGCATTTT | CSAWTGESNQPQHF
TRBJ2-7 | once | TRBV9 | TRBD1 | TGTGCCAGCAACAAGACAGGGTACGACTACGAGCAGTACTTC | CASNKTGYDYEQYF